Listed below are T cell receptor beta chains from one sample, sequenced in a study of cytomegalovirus exposure and HLA in healthy donors. TCRdb's copy holds only in-frame clones and misses some; the assay was immunoSEQ multiplex PCR. The table shows approximately 150,000 clones, with 70% to 90% occurring only once. Sequencing was performed on PBMCs. These receptors originate from a man aged 25 to 40 in good health and CMV-seropositive. Each CDR3 is given with its conserved first and last residue. The order of the fields is CDR3 DNA, CDR3 protein, clone size, J gene, D gene, V gene. The D gene is left open where the match is weak. A row's size may be missing; if present it is once, few, many or a size class.

CDR3nt: TGTGCCAGCAGCCAAGAGATATTGCGGAGGTACAGCTCCTACAATGAGCAGTTCTTC
CDR3aa: CASSQEILRRYSSYNEQFF
abundance: .
j_gene: TRBJ2-1
d_gene: .
v_gene: TRBV4-2

CDR3nt: TGTGCCTACCGAGCGGGCAGGGAGAACACCGGGGAGCTGTTTTTT
CDR3aa: CAYRAGRENTGELFF
abundance: .
j_gene: TRBJ2-2
d_gene: .
v_gene: TRBV5-4

CDR3nt: TGTGCCAGCAGTTCCCCGGGACTAGCGGCCCGACGAGGCAATGAGCAGTTCTTC
CDR3aa: CASSSPGLAARRGNEQFF
abundance: .
j_gene: TRBJ2-1
d_gene: TRBD2
v_gene: TRBV2

CDR3nt: TGTGCCAGCAGTCCCGGGACAGAGAGCACAGATACGCAGTATTTT
CDR3aa: CASSPGTESTDTQYF
abundance: .
j_gene: TRBJ2-3
d_gene: TRBD1
v_gene: TRBV6-5

CDR3nt: TGTGCCAGCAGCTCAGGGAACTCCTACAATGAGCAGTTCTTC
CDR3aa: CASSSGNSYNEQFF
abundance: .
j_gene: TRBJ2-1
d_gene: .
v_gene: TRBV7-2

CDR3nt: TGTGCCAGCAGCTACCTAGACAGGGCCACGCAGTATTTT
CDR3aa: CASSYLDRATQYF
abundance: .
j_gene: TRBJ2-3
d_gene: TRBD1
v_gene: TRBV7-6

CDR3nt: TGTGCTAGCAGCTTAACCCCTCCGGGACTAGCGGGGGGGGGAGACGAGCAGTACTTC
CDR3aa: CASSLTPPGLAGGGDEQYF
abundance: once
j_gene: TRBJ2-7
d_gene: TRBD2
v_gene: TRBV7-7

CDR3nt: TGTGCCAGCAGCTTCGGGGGTCAGCCCCAGCATTTT
CDR3aa: CASSFGGQPQHF
abundance: once
j_gene: TRBJ1-5
d_gene: .
v_gene: TRBV7-2

CDR3nt: TGTGCCAGCGCGGGACCCCCCCGGAACACTGAAGCTTTCTTT
CDR3aa: CASAGPPRNTEAFF
abundance: .
j_gene: TRBJ1-1
d_gene: .
v_gene: TRBV6-5

CDR3nt: TGTGCCAGCAGCTTGGGACTAGCGGGAGGCCTTTCCTACGAGCAGTACTTC
CDR3aa: CASSLGLAGGLSYEQYF
abundance: .
j_gene: TRBJ2-7
d_gene: TRBD2
v_gene: TRBV5-4

CDR3nt: TGTGCCAGCAGGGGGATGGACACCTATGGCTACACCTTC
CDR3aa: CASRGMDTYGYTF
abundance: .
j_gene: TRBJ1-2
d_gene: .
v_gene: TRBV6-5

CDR3nt: TGTGCCAGCAGTGAAACCCCGCGGGAGACGTATACGCAGTATTTT
CDR3aa: CASSETPRETYTQYF
abundance: .
j_gene: TRBJ2-3
d_gene: TRBD2
v_gene: TRBV6-1

CDR3nt: TGTGCCAGCAGCCCCAGGCAGGGGGCAGGTTTTGAAGCTTTCTTT
CDR3aa: CASSPRQGAGFEAFF
abundance: .
j_gene: TRBJ1-1
d_gene: TRBD1
v_gene: TRBV7-9

CDR3nt: TGTGCCAGCAGTACCCCAGGGGACGAGCAGTACTTC
CDR3aa: CASSTPGDEQYF
abundance: .
j_gene: TRBJ2-7
d_gene: .
v_gene: TRBV6-5